This T cell receptor beta chain was profiled in a study of response to subunit inactivated influenza vaccine. TCRdb fed the RT-PCR reads into MiXCR, producing one record per CDR3 protein. The sample shows 450,000 to 600,000 distinct CDR3 sequences, about 8% of them seen only once. This clonotype was seen a few times. Its antigen is undetermined. Findings and caveats of the study: The authors proposed limited new T cell recruitment per seasonal influenza vaccination.

V was clipped by 5 bases and J by 2 bases; unmatched bases: 7. The CDR3 is 18 residues long. Per germline, CDR1 ENHRY and CDR2 SYGVKD. The chain joins TRBV10-3 to TRBJ2-6; 12 bases agree with TRBD1. The sequence derives from a man aged 50 to 75 who received an inactivated influenza vaccine. Sequenced here: PBMCs from blood, sampled approximately 25 months after vaccination. The CDR3 here is CAISPGQGAGPGANVLTF. CDR3 sequence (DNA): TGTGCCATCAGTCCGGGACAGGGGGCTGGACCTGGGGCCAACGTCCTGACTTTC.